Sequencing of this T cell receptor beta chain was carried out in a study of shared clonotypes between healthy human individuals. Comment on this clone: As yet, its antigen is unknown. In the same sample, other DNA sequences code for this CDR3.

Per the germline V gene, CDR1 is MNHEY and CDR2 is SMNVEV (reference sequence). V was trimmed by 5 bases and J by 4 bases, leaving 11 bases between them. This CDR3 is built from 13 residues. Study results and limitations: The sampled material consisted only of blood, and tissue repertoires are likely to differ. Richness estimates generally favored naive over memory subsets.

For each subset, genomic DNA was distributed in equal portions over several immunoSEQ plates. Data came from immunoSEQ multiplex PCR; TCRdb stores just in-frame clones and leaves some out. This sample yields about 2.4 million clones, of which around 94% are seen a single time; over 0.12% belongs to the top ten. The clonotype originates from a man between 18 and 35 years old in good health. Source material: naive CD4+ T cells sorted from blood. The subset was: CD45RA+ positively selected. The chain has TRBV27 and TRBJ1-2; the D gene is possibly TRBD1 (6 bases). CDR3 residues: CASSPTGSYGYTF. In DNA, the CDR3 is TGTGCCAGCAGTCCCACAGGGAGCTATGGCTACACCTTC.